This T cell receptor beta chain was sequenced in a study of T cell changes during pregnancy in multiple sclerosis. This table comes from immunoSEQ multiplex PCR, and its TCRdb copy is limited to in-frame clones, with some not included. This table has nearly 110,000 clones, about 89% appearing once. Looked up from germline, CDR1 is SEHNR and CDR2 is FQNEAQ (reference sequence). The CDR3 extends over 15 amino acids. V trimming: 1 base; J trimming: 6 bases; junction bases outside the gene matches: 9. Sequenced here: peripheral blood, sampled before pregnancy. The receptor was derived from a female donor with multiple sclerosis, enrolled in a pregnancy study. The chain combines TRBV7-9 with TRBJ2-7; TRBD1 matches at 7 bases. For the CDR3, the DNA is TGTGCCAGCAGCTTAGACGGGACAGCCAGACCCGAGCAGTACTTC. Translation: CASSLDGTARPEQYF.